The 10 T cell receptor beta chains below all came from one sample that was sequenced in a study of STAT3 mutations in large granular lymphocyte leukemia. Notes on the study in general: Every T-LGLL patient had at least one immunodominant TCRbeta clonotype.

The assay was immunoSEQ multiplex PCR, and TCRdb's table has in-frame clones only and misses some. The sample lists approximately 42,000 clones; approximately 78% were seen once. The antigens of these receptors remain unknown. Sequencing used PBMCs. Receptor source: a human donor with T large granular lymphocyte leukemia. Some clones in this sample may be carry-over from other donors' samples.

The chain carries TRBV5-1 and TRBJ2-5; 10 bases match TRBD2. The germline gives CDR1 SGHRS, CDR2 YFSETQ. The junction had 6 bases not matched to a gene; V was cut back by 5 bases and J by 5 bases. This CDR3 comprises 14 residues. The CDR3 protein is CASRSSGGVETQYF. DNA of the CDR3: TGCGCCAGCAGATCCAGCGGGGGGGTGGAGACCCAGTACTTC.

The chain has TRBV6-6 and TRBJ1-3; 7 nucleotides match TRBD1. V gave up 6 bases and J gave up 2 bases; unmatched junction bases: 7. The germline gives CDR1 MNHNY, CDR2 SVGAGI (reference sequence). The CDR3 consists of 15 residues. CDR3 coding DNA: TGTGCCAGCAGGAAAACAGGGGCGACTGGAAACACCATATATTTT. This codes for CASRKTGATGNTIYF.

This chain joins TRBV5-1 and TRBJ2-3; D gene unclear. The CDR3 covers 14 residues. Germline loops: CDR1 SGHRS, CDR2 YFSETQ. Trimming shortened V by 0 bases and J by 5 bases, and 10 bases separated the two germline ends. The CDR3 DNA follows: TGCGCCAGCAGCTTGGCCCAGCCGGGAGATACGCAGTATTTT. The encoded protein is CASSLAQPGDTQYF.

J is TRBJ2-1 and V is TRBV7-2; TRBD2 might be the D (6 bases). V gave up 0 bases and J gave up 10 bases, with 16 bases separating them. In germline, CDR1 is SGHTA, CDR2 FQGNSA. This CDR3 has 15 residues. The CDR3 sequence is CASSLAGAAGKEQFF. CDR3 nucleotides: TGTGCCAGCAGCTTAGCGGGCGCGGCGGGGAAGGAGCAGTTCTTC.

This chain links TRBV27 with TRBJ2-7; a weak D match, TRBD2 (7 bases). V gave up 6 bases and J gave up 0 bases, with 15 bases separating them. CDR1 and CDR2 (germline): MNHEY, SMNVEV (reference sequence). This CDR3 is 15 amino acids long. CDR3 loop: CASSRRGGDSYEQYF. CDR3 nucleotides: TGTGCCAGCAGCCGACGAGGGGGGGACTCCTACGAGCAGTACTTC.

The chain uses TRBV30 and TRBJ1-6; D is undetermined. The CDR3 sequence is 12 residues long. The germline V and J ends were trimmed by 3 bases and 10 bases, with 10 bases remaining between them. CDR1 is GTSNPN and CDR2 is SVGIG in the germline V gene (reference sequence). The CDR3: CAWSESRSPLHF. CDR3 sequence (DNA): TGTGCCTGGAGCGAGTCCCGATCACCCCTCCACTTT.

This chain connects TRBV6-5 to TRBJ2-7; 8 bases match TRBD1. This CDR3 comprises 14 residues. Germline V gene sequence: CDR1 MNHEY, CDR2 SVGAGI. V trimming: 5 bases; J trimming: 6 bases; junction bases outside the gene matches: 9. The CDR3 sequence: CASSARQGSSEQYF. CDR3 in DNA: TGTGCCAGCAGTGCTAGACAGGGGAGTAGCGAGCAGTACTTC.

The chain links TRBV7-9 to TRBJ2-1; D remains ambiguous. V dropped 4 bases and J dropped 5 bases, with 6 bases sitting between them. The CDR3 covers 12 residues. CDR1 is SEHNR, CDR2 FQNEAQ, per germline (reference sequence). The CDR3 sequence is CASSSNNNEQFF. DNA of the CDR3: TGTGCCAGCAGCTCTAATAACAATGAGCAGTTCTTC.

This clone has more than one count but fewer than ten. The genes are TRBV5-1 and TRBJ1-2; 7 nucleotides align to TRBD1. Germline V gives CDR1 SGHRS, CDR2 YFSETQ. The CDR3 has 14 residues. The V segment lost 4 bases and the J segment 5 bases; nucleotides outside the gene matches: 8. CDR3 DNA sequence: TGCGCCAGCAGCCGAACTGACAGGGTTTATGGCTACACCTTC. It is translated as CASSRTDRVYGYTF.

This rearrangement joins TRBV13 to TRBJ2-7, with D perhaps matching TRBD2 (7 bases). Per the germline V gene, CDR1 is PRHDT and CDR2 is FYEKMQ (reference sequence). The CDR3 totals 15 residues. Trimming left V 2 bases short and J 3 bases short, with 14 bases between. CDR3 protein: CASSLSPGEGYEQYF. In nucleotides, the CDR3 is TGTGCCAGCAGCTTAAGTCCAGGGGAGGGCTACGAGCAGTACTTC.